These 26 T cell receptor beta chains were all obtained from the same sample, sequenced in a study of PD-1 blockade in classical Hodgkin lymphoma. This table comes from immunoSEQ multiplex PCR, and its TCRdb copy is limited to in-frame clones, with some not included. Counted here are 66,000 or so clones, over 70% occurring once; the ten biggest clones make up just over 9%. There was relapse after autologous stem cell transplantation in every patient, and there was variation in brentuximab vedotin exposure. The source material was peripheral blood mononuclear cells (PBMCs), sampled before the second cycle of nivolumab. The receptors come from a human donor with classical Hodgkin lymphoma.

This sequence joins TRBV30 and TRBJ1-2, with D unresolved. Germline V gene lookup returns CDR1 GTSNPN and CDR2 SVGIG (reference sequence). CDR3 length: 12 amino acids. V was pared by 8 bases and J by 2 bases, with 12 bases between. The CDR3 region is CAGQELNYGYTF. The CDR3 bases are TGTGCCGGGCAGGAGCTGAACTATGGCTACACCTTC.

There are a few counts of this clone. At the DNA level, this CDR3 is encoded by other sequences in the same sample as well. The rearrangement links TRBV28 to TRBJ1-2; no reliable D call. V was shortened by 3 bases and J by 7 bases, with 6 bases between the two germline ends. The germline gives CDR1 MDHEN, CDR2 SYDVKM. This CDR3 comprises 11 residues. The CDR3 DNA is TGTGCCAGCAGTTTTATTGGTGGCTACACCTTC. Translated, it gives CASSFIGGYTF.

J is TRBJ1-4 and V is TRBV7-9, with 8 bases fitting TRBD1. The germline gives CDR1 SEHNR, CDR2 FQNEAQ (reference sequence). The V gene end was trimmed by 4 bases and the J gene end by 8 bases; junction bases not matched to a gene: 6. This CDR3 region has 14 residues. This CDR3 is CASSYRGILEKLFF. The CDR3 nucleotides are TGTGCCAGCAGCTACAGGGGGATTTTGGAAAAACTGTTTTTT.

The genes are TRBV27 and TRBJ2-7; the match to TRBD1 covers 10 bases. CDR1 is MNHEY, CDR2 SMNVEV, per germline (reference sequence). Trimming at V came to 5 bases and at J to 3 bases, leaving 13 bases not matched to a gene. This CDR3 comprises 17 residues. CDR3 region: CASSPGQGHPFYYEQYF. In DNA form, the CDR3 reads TGTGCCAGCAGTCCGGGACAGGGGCACCCTTTTTACTACGAGCAGTACTTC.

V gene TRBV30 combines with J gene TRBJ1-2; D is perhaps TRBD1 (6 bases). The V gene lost 0 bases and the J gene lost 7 bases, with 15 bases spanning the gap. CDR1 is GTSNPN, CDR2 SVGIG, per germline (reference sequence). This CDR3 spans 14 amino acids. The CDR3 loop is CAWSVTGRGAGYTF. CDR3 nucleotide sequence: TGTGCCTGGAGTGTTACCGGCAGGGGAGCTGGCTACACCTTC.

V usage is TRBV7-6 and J usage is TRBJ1-1; D is unresolved. The germline V gene encodes CDR1 SGHVS and CDR2 FNYEAQ. V was clipped by 2 bases and J by 0 bases, with 7 bases between them. The CDR3 is 14 amino acids. The CDR3 DNA reads TGTGCCAGCAGCTTACGCAGTTTGAACACTGAAGCTTTCTTT. Translation gives CASSLRSLNTEAFF. The variable domain in full, completed from reference TRBV7-6 and TRBJ1-1, reads GAGVSQSPRYKVTKRGQDVALRCDPISGHVSLYWYRQALGQGPEFLTYFNYEAQQDKSGLPNDRFSAERPEGSISTLTIQRTEQRDSAMYRCASSLRSLNTEAFFGQGTRLTVV.

This clone was found once. The gene calls are TRBV19 and TRBJ1-2; D is unresolved. Trimming removed 5 bases from V and 8 bases from J, with 15 bases in between. This CDR3 comprises 13 residues. The germline V gene encodes CDR1 LNHDA and CDR2 SQIVND (reference sequence). This CDR3 is CASSRQEHRGYTF. The CDR3 nucleotides are TGTGCCAGTAGTCGGCAGGAACACCGGGGCTACACCTTC.

The rearrangement uses TRBV28 and TRBJ1-5; D is unclear. This CDR3 spans 18 amino acids. CDR1 is MDHEN and CDR2 is SYDVKM in the germline V gene. Trimming removed 0 bases from V and 2 bases from J, with 17 bases in between. The CDR3 region has the DNA TGTGCCAGCAGTTTATGGGGCCCGGGAGGCGGTGGCAATCAGCCCCAGCATTTT. Amino acid sequence: CASSLWGPGGGGNQPQHF.

About this clone: A read error may account for a junction end that differs from germline. The chain recombines TRBV6-1 with TRBJ1-5, with D hard to call. Germline V gives CDR1 MNHNS, CDR2 SASEGT. The CDR3 spans 16 residues. The CDR3 spells CASSKAAGDSNQPQHF. CDR3 nucleotides: TGTGCCAGCAGTAAAGCGGCAGGAGATAGCAATCAGCCCCAGCATTTT.

This chain connects TRBV5-1 to TRBJ2-5; D is unresolved. This CDR3 region has 14 residues. The germline V and J ends were trimmed by 0 bases and 2 bases, with 8 bases remaining between them. Germline lookup yields CDR1 SGHRS and CDR2 YFSETQ. Here the CDR3 DNA reads TGCGCCAGCAGCTTGGCAGGAGTACAAGAGACCCAGTACTTC. This translates into CASSLAGVQETQYF.

The chain combines TRBV28 with TRBJ1-6; D might be TRBD1 (5 bases). Trimming stripped 7 bases from V and 10 bases from J, with 20 bases between. This CDR3 spans 15 amino acids. From germline, CDR1 is MDHEN and CDR2 SYDVKM. CDR3 region: CASTLGGGYRSPLHF. DNA for the CDR3: TGTGCCAGCACCCTAGGAGGAGGGTACAGGTCACCCCTCCACTTT.

The gene calls are TRBV12-5 and TRBJ1-1; 7 bases align to TRBD1. From germline, CDR1 is LGHNT and CDR2 FRNRAP. Trimming removed 1 base from V and 1 base from J; junction bases left unmatched: 3. The CDR3 length is 15 residues. The CDR3 coding sequence is TGTGCTAGTGGTTTGGGGACAGGTTCGAACACTGAAGCTTTCTTT. Its translation: CASGLGTGSNTEAFF.

The V call is TRBV6-5, the J call TRBJ2-7; no firm D call. Germline CDR1 MNHEY, CDR2 SVGAGI. Trimming pared 5 bases from V and 6 bases from J, leaving 14 bases between. The CDR3 loop spans 13 amino acids. The CDR3 loop is CASSTHTLGEQYF. The CDR3 bases are TGTGCCAGCAGTACACATACCCTGGGCGAGCAGTACTTC.

The chain carries TRBV13 and TRBJ1-1; D not certain. The CDR3 covers 12 residues. Germline CDR1 is PRHDT and CDR2 is FYEKMQ (reference sequence). V lost 2 bases and J lost 4, with 5 bases in between. Here the CDR3 DNA reads TGTGCCAGCAGCTTAACGGGCACTGAAGCTTTCTTT. Its translation is CASSLTGTEAFF.

The rearrangement uses TRBV7-9 and TRBJ2-5; D gene uncertain. The CDR3 covers 13 residues. The V and J ends lost 1 base and 3 bases respectively, with 6 bases between them. Germline assignment: CDR1 SEHNR and CDR2 FQNEAQ (reference sequence). CDR3 bases: TGTGCCAGCAGCTTAGTGACGGAAGAGACCCAGTACTTC. Translated: CASSLVTEETQYF.

The rearrangement links TRBV6-5 to TRBJ2-7, with D unclear. Germline assignment: CDR1 MNHEY and CDR2 SVGAGI. The V end was cut by 4 bases, the J end by 2 bases, with 12 bases between. The CDR3 has 14 residues. As DNA, the CDR3 is TGTGCCAGCAGTTGGACCCCGATCCCCTACGAGCAGTACTTC. This gives the protein CASSWTPIPYEQYF.

The chain couples TRBV5-8 to TRBJ2-7; D is uncertain. This CDR3 has 14 amino acids. Germline-derived CDR1 and CDR2 are SGHTS and YDEGEE. Trimming shortened V by 3 bases and J by 1 base, and 11 bases separated the two germline ends. CDR3 sequence: CASSSLVRSYEQYF. The CDR3 DNA sequence: TGTGCCAGCAGCTCCCTTGTCAGGTCCTACGAGCAGTACTTC.

CDR3 sequence: CASSLASGAQPQHF. The CDR3 DNA sequence: TGCGCCAGCAGCTTGGCCTCGGGGGCGCAGCCCCAGCATTTT. The chain employs TRBV5-1 and TRBJ1-5; the D gene is possibly TRBD1 (6 bases). This CDR3 is 14 amino acids long. Germline-derived CDR1 and CDR2 are SGHRS and YFSETQ. V shed 0 bases and J shed 7 bases, with 11 bases lying between them.

The chain combines TRBV18 with TRBJ2-3; D not resolved. Trimming cost V 5 bases and J 7 bases, with 7 bases left between them. The V gene's germline CDR1 is KGHSH and CDR2 LQKENI. The CDR3 loop spans 11 amino acids. The CDR3 reads CASSDLNTQYF. CDR3 DNA sequence: TGTGCCAGCTCAGATTTGAATACGCAGTATTTT.

This clone is medium-sized within its sample. The chain has TRBV7-9 and TRBJ2-3; 12 bases are a match to TRBD2. The CDR3 loop spans 15 amino acids. The trim removed 5 bases at V and 7 bases at J, leaving 7 bases unmatched. Looked up from germline, CDR1 is SEHNR and CDR2 is FQNEAQ (reference sequence). CDR3 protein: CASSMTSGRRNTQYF. The CDR3, as DNA: TGTGCCAGCAGCATGACTAGCGGGAGAAGGAATACGCAGTATTTT.

The sample holds a few counts of this clone. CDR3 region: CASSGDRAFF. The CDR3 DNA reads TGTGCCAGTAGTGGGGACCGGGCTTTCTTT. This chain connects TRBV19 to TRBJ1-1; D is possibly TRBD1 (5 bases). Germline-derived CDR1 and CDR2 are LNHDA and SQIVND (reference sequence). The ends were cut back, 5 bases at V and 11 bases at J, with 9 bases in the middle. The CDR3 is made up of 10 amino acids.

This clone has just a few counts. This rearrangement joins TRBV19 to TRBJ2-1; D is undetermined. This CDR3 region has 15 residues. V lost 0 bases and J 0 bases, leaving 6 bases between the germline ends. The V gene's germline CDR1 is LNHDA and CDR2 SQIVND (reference sequence). The CDR3 coding sequence is TGTGCCAGTAGTATAGAACGGAGCTCCTACAATGAGCAGTTCTTC. This encodes CASSIERSSYNEQFF.

The chain is built from TRBV25-1 and TRBJ2-1; 9 bases are shared with TRBD1. The CDR3 runs to 15 residues. Per the germline V gene, CDR1 is MGHDK and CDR2 is SYGVNS. The ends lost 5 bases at V and 8 bases at J; junction bases unmatched: 10. The CDR3 coding sequence is TGTGCCAGCAGTAGACGACAGGGGGATCAAGATGAGCAGTTCTTC. Its translation: CASSRRQGDQDEQFF.

The gene calls are TRBV6-1 and TRBJ1-5; D is undetermined. Trimming stripped 5 bases from V and 1 base from J, with 12 bases between. The CDR3 runs 15 residues. Germline CDR1 MNHNS, CDR2 SASEGT. DNA of the CDR3: TGTGCCAGCAGTCGGGGAGGTGAGAGCAATCAGCCCCAGCATTTT. Translated: CASSRGGESNQPQHF.

The V gene is TRBV7-8, the J gene TRBJ2-7, with D possibly TRBD1 on 7 matching bases. V gave up 5 bases and J gave up 3 bases, with 17 bases separating them. Germline V gene data show CDR1 as SGHVS and CDR2 as FQNEAQ. CDR3 length: 15 amino acids. In nucleotides, the CDR3 is TGTGCCAGCAGCGCGTACGCGGGACAGTTCTACGAGCAGTACTTC. As protein: CASSAYAGQFYEQYF.

The J gene is TRBJ2-7, the V gene TRBV11-2, with 10 bases aligning to TRBD1. V was clipped by 4 bases and J by 2 bases; unmatched bases: 11. The CDR3 consists of 17 residues. The germline gives CDR1 SGHAT, CDR2 FQNNGV. As DNA, the CDR3 is TGTGCCAGCAGCTGGCGCTTCGGGACAGGGGCCGCCTACGAGCAGTACTTC. Translating gives CASSWRFGTGAAYEQYF.